This is a list of T cell receptor beta chains from one sample in a study of blood T cell repertoires in COVID-19. The repertoire was sequenced with immunoSEQ multiplex PCR; TCRdb's copy has only in-frame clones and lacks some. The sample yields 350,000 to 450,000 clones, 75% to 90% seen once. Sequenced material: PBMCs or T cells enriched from blood (not recorded which). These receptors all come from a woman between 50 and 59 years old who had recovered from COVID-19. Both conserved end residues are part of each CDR3. The order of the fields is clone size, J gene, V gene, D gene, CDR3 protein, CDR3 DNA. The D gene is left open where the match is weak. Some rows mark clone size as missing; the rest say once, few, many or name a class of expanded clone.

abundance: NA
j_gene: TRBJ2-7
v_gene: TRBV4-1
d_gene: NA
CDR3aa: CASSQDLTGVRNEQYF
CDR3nt: TGCGCCAGCAGCCAAGATCTAACGGGGGTACGGAACGAGCAGTACTTC

abundance: once
j_gene: TRBJ1-6
v_gene: TRBV30
d_gene: NA
CDR3aa: CAWSDLQGRSSPLHF
CDR3nt: TGTGCCTGGAGTGACCTACAGGGTCGGAGTTCACCCCTCCACTTT

abundance: NA
j_gene: TRBJ1-1
v_gene: TRBV5-1
d_gene: NA
CDR3aa: CASSLDETVTEAFF
CDR3nt: TGCGCCAGCAGCTTGGATGAGACAGTAACTGAAGCTTTCTTT

abundance: NA
j_gene: TRBJ1-3
v_gene: TRBV30
d_gene: NA
CDR3aa: CAWSGQKRNTIYF
CDR3nt: TGTGCCTGGAGTGGACAGAAAAGAAACACCATATATTTT

abundance: NA
j_gene: TRBJ2-1
v_gene: TRBV25-1
d_gene: TRBD2
CDR3aa: CASSGASGRPYNEQFF
CDR3nt: TGTGCCAGCAGTGGGGCTAGCGGGAGGCCTTACAATGAGCAGTTCTTC

abundance: NA
j_gene: TRBJ2-7
v_gene: TRBV2
d_gene: NA
CDR3aa: CASTSAAYEQYF
CDR3nt: TGTGCCAGCACTTCCGCGGCCTACGAGCAGTACTTC

abundance: once
j_gene: TRBJ2-3
v_gene: TRBV7-7
d_gene: TRBD2
CDR3aa: CASSQGGLAGFDTQYF
CDR3nt: TGTGCTAGCAGCCAAGGAGGCCTAGCGGGGTTCGATACGCAGTATTTT

abundance: NA
j_gene: TRBJ2-1
v_gene: TRBV19
d_gene: TRBD2
CDR3aa: CASSTTSESYNEQFF
CDR3nt: TGTGCCAGTAGTACAACTAGCGAATCCTACAATGAGCAGTTCTTC

abundance: NA
j_gene: TRBJ1-2
v_gene: TRBV12-3/TRBV12-4
d_gene: TRBD1
CDR3aa: CASSTDRGYGYTF
CDR3nt: TGTGCCAGCTCGACCGACAGGGGCTATGGCTACACCTTC

abundance: NA
j_gene: TRBJ2-7
v_gene: TRBV7-2
d_gene: TRBD2
CDR3aa: CASSLGTSGKEAYEQYF
CDR3nt: TGTGCCAGCAGCTTAGGGACTAGCGGGAAAGAGGCCTACGAGCAGTACTTC

abundance: NA
j_gene: TRBJ2-1
v_gene: TRBV19
d_gene: TRBD2
CDR3aa: CASSSPGTSVFNEQFF
CDR3nt: TGTGCCAGTAGTAGTCCCGGGACTAGCGTTTTCAATGAGCAGTTCTTC

abundance: NA
j_gene: TRBJ2-7
v_gene: TRBV7-2
d_gene: TRBD1
CDR3aa: CASSTRTGPYEQYF
CDR3nt: TGTGCCAGCAGCACGAGGACAGGGCCCTACGAGCAGTACTTC

abundance: NA
j_gene: TRBJ1-1
v_gene: TRBV28
d_gene: NA
CDR3aa: CASSTPGAEAFF
CDR3nt: TGTGCCAGCAGTACGCCCGGGGCTGAAGCTTTCTTT

abundance: NA
j_gene: TRBJ1-2
v_gene: TRBV7-3
d_gene: NA
CDR3aa: CASSSFGGDGGYTF
CDR3nt: TGTGCCAGCAGCTCATTTGGGGGGGATGGTGGCTACACCTTC

abundance: NA
j_gene: TRBJ2-7
v_gene: TRBV5-1
d_gene: TRBD2
CDR3aa: CASSFSGSAYEQYF
CDR3nt: TGCGCCAGCAGCTTTAGCGGGTCAGCCTACGAGCAGTACTTC

abundance: NA
j_gene: TRBJ1-2
v_gene: TRBV29-1
d_gene: TRBD1
CDR3aa: CSVATGRGGYTF
CDR3nt: TGCAGCGTGGCGACAGGGAGAGGTGGCTACACCTTC

abundance: NA
j_gene: TRBJ1-4
v_gene: TRBV28
d_gene: NA
CDR3aa: CASRTQEGGEKLFF
CDR3nt: TGTGCCAGCAGGACTCAGGAAGGAGGTGAAAAACTGTTTTTT

abundance: few
j_gene: TRBJ1-3
v_gene: TRBV7-6
d_gene: TRBD1
CDR3aa: CASSSNTGDSGNTIYF
CDR3nt: TGTGCCAGCAGCTCCAATACAGGGGACTCTGGAAACACCATATATTTT

abundance: NA
j_gene: TRBJ1-2
v_gene: TRBV27
d_gene: NA
CDR3aa: CASRIGGARGYGYTF
CDR3nt: TGTGCCAGCAGGATAGGAGGCGCACGTGGCTATGGCTACACCTTC

abundance: NA
j_gene: TRBJ1-1
v_gene: TRBV5-5
d_gene: NA
CDR3aa: CASSQWAGVSTEAFF
CDR3nt: TGTGCCAGCAGCCAGTGGGCAGGGGTATCCACTGAAGCTTTCTTT

abundance: NA
j_gene: TRBJ1-5
v_gene: TRBV19
d_gene: TRBD1
CDR3aa: CASSIEGQNSNQPQHF
CDR3nt: TGTGCCAGTAGTATAGAGGGACAGAATTCCAATCAGCCCCAGCATTTT

abundance: few
j_gene: TRBJ1-5
v_gene: TRBV27
d_gene: NA
CDR3aa: CASSFSVYSNQPQHF
CDR3nt: TGTGCCAGCAGTTTTTCTGTGTATAGCAATCAGCCCCAGCATTTT

abundance: few
j_gene: TRBJ1-1
v_gene: TRBV10-3
d_gene: TRBD1
CDR3aa: CAIRVDRANTEAFF
CDR3nt: TGTGCCATCAGGGTAGACAGGGCAAACACTGAAGCTTTCTTT

abundance: NA
j_gene: TRBJ1-2
v_gene: TRBV6-2/TRBV6-3
d_gene: NA
CDR3aa: CASSTGTSPNYGYTF
CDR3nt: TGTGCCAGCAGCACCGGGACATCGCCGAACTATGGCTACACCTTC

abundance: NA
j_gene: TRBJ1-4
v_gene: TRBV27
d_gene: NA
CDR3aa: CASSFSGHPNEKLFF
CDR3nt: TGTGCCAGCAGTTTCTCGGGACACCCCAATGAAAAACTGTTTTTT

abundance: NA
j_gene: TRBJ1-2
v_gene: TRBV9
d_gene: TRBD1
CDR3aa: CASTVPGGFGYTF
CDR3nt: TGTGCCAGCACCGTCCCAGGGGGCTTTGGCTACACCTTC

abundance: NA
j_gene: TRBJ1-2
v_gene: TRBV29-1
d_gene: TRBD1
CDR3aa: CSVSRGQGSYGYTF
CDR3nt: TGCAGCGTTAGTCGGGGACAGGGAAGCTATGGCTACACCTTC

abundance: NA
j_gene: TRBJ2-2
v_gene: TRBV5-1
d_gene: TRBD1
CDR3aa: CASSLGYRGNTGELFF
CDR3nt: TGCGCCAGCAGCTTGGGATACAGGGGGAACACCGGGGAGCTGTTTTTT

abundance: once
j_gene: TRBJ2-7
v_gene: TRBV12-3/TRBV12-4
d_gene: NA
CDR3aa: CASGGATEQYF
CDR3nt: TGTGCCAGCGGTGGGGCTACCGAGCAGTACTTC